The 29 T cell receptor beta chains listed next were all sequenced from one sample in a study of cytotoxic CD8 clonotypes in ibrutinib-treated CLL. Data came from immunoSEQ multiplex PCR; TCRdb stores just in-frame clones and leaves some out. The table lists some 92,000 clones, approximately 71% of them singletons. The sequencing here drew on PBMCs, taken after 24 months of ibrutinib treatment. These receptors all come from a human donor with chronic lymphocytic leukemia.

This chain connects TRBV5-1 to TRBJ2-3, with 7 bases identical to TRBD1. Germline trimming cut 2 bases from V and 6 bases from J; bases unmatched to any gene: 3. The V gene's germline CDR1 is SGHRS and CDR2 YFSETQ. This CDR3 has 13 residues. CDR3: CASSFQQGDTQYF. Here the CDR3 DNA reads TGCGCCAGCAGCTTTCAACAGGGGGATACGCAGTATTTT.

About this clone: This sample includes further DNA sequences coding for the same CDR3. V gene TRBV5-6 combines with J gene TRBJ2-7; D is possibly TRBD2 (5 bases). The CDR3 length is 12 residues. Germline V gives CDR1 SGHDT, CDR2 YYEEEE. Trimming shortened V by 0 bases and J by 6 bases, and 7 bases separated the two germline ends. CDR3 region: CASSLVRAEQYF. CDR3 bases: TGTGCCAGCAGCTTGGTGAGGGCCGAGCAGTACTTC.

This chain connects TRBV5-1 to TRBJ1-6; 8 nucleotides agree with TRBD1. The length of the CDR3 is 15 residues. J was trimmed by 7 bases and V by 0 bases; bases with no gene match: 3. Germline values: CDR1 SGHRS, CDR2 YFSETQ. The CDR3 sequence: CASSLGTGTNSPLHF. For the CDR3, the DNA is TGCGCCAGCAGCTTGGGGACAGGGACCAATTCACCCCTCCACTTT.

The rearrangement joins TRBV5-1 to TRBJ2-1, with D possibly TRBD1 on 6 matching bases. Germline CDR1 and CDR2: SGHRS and YFSETQ. Deletions cut 0 bases from V and 9 bases from J, with 13 bases between. This CDR3 has 14 residues. CDR3 in DNA: TGCGCCAGCAGCTTGGTGGGCCAAGGGGGTGAGCAGTTCTTC. This encodes CASSLVGQGGEQFF. The complete variable domain, with remaining parts taken from reference TRBV5-1 and TRBJ2-1, reads KAGVTQTPRYLIKTRGQQVTLSCSPISGHRSVSWYQQTPGQGLQFLFEYFSETQRNKGNFPGRFSGRQFSNSRSEMNVSTLELGDSALYLCASSLVGQGGEQFFGPGTRLTVL.

The chain combines TRBV7-2 with TRBJ2-2, with TRBD1 matching 8 bases. CDR1 and CDR2 (germline): SGHTA, FQGNSA. CDR3 length: 16 residues. Unmatched junction bases numbered 11, after V lost 7 bases and J lost 4 bases. CDR3 DNA sequence: TGTGCCAGCACCCAGGGGGCGGGGACAGGCACCGGGGAGCTGTTTTTT. Its translation: CASTQGAGTGTGELFF.

The J gene is TRBJ1-2, the V gene TRBV6-1; D gene uncertain. Germline V CDR1 and CDR2: MNHNS, SASEGT. The CDR3 has 13 residues. Between the trimmed V and J ends, which lost 5 bases and 0 bases, there was a span of 7 bases. The CDR3 sequence: CASSSLANYGYTF. CDR3 bases: TGTGCCAGCAGTTCTCTAGCTAACTATGGCTACACCTTC.

The chain carries TRBV7-6 and TRBJ2-7, with 11 bases aligning to TRBD1. Losses at the gene ends were 6 bases for V and 6 bases for J; bases not matched to a gene: 4. The CDR3 is made up of 13 amino acids. CDR1 and CDR2 from the germline V gene are SGHVS and FNYEAQ. Here the CDR3 reads CASRAGQGVEQYF. Written as DNA, the CDR3 is TGTGCCAGCAGGGCGGGACAGGGGGTCGAGCAGTACTTC. Full variable domain (outside the CDR3, taken from reference TRBV7-6 and TRBJ2-7): GAGVSQSPRYKVTKRGQDVALRCDPISGHVSLYWYRQALGQGPEFLTYFNYEAQQDKSGLPNDRFSAERPEGSISTLTIQRTEQRDSAMYRCASRAGQGVEQYFGPGTRLTVT.

This clone was counted only a few times. This chain links TRBV18 with TRBJ2-7; 8 nucleotides agree with TRBD1. The trim removed 3 bases at V and 2 bases at J, leaving 3 bases unmatched. The CDR3 is 14 residues long. CDR1 and CDR2 from the germline V gene are KGHSH and LQKENI. CDR3 loop: CASSPRQGTYEQYF. CDR3 DNA sequence: TGTGCCAGCTCACCCCGACAGGGGACCTACGAGCAGTACTTC.

The chain employs TRBV19 and TRBJ1-5, with D hard to call. Germline V lookup: CDR1 LNHDA, CDR2 SQIVND (reference sequence). This CDR3 comprises 15 residues. V lost 4 bases, J lost 4 bases, and 14 bases lay in between. As DNA, the CDR3 is TGTGCCAGTAGTAGCTCATTGGGCTCGAATCAGCCCCAGCATTTT. Amino acids: CASSSSLGSNQPQHF.

The gene calls are TRBV6-4 and TRBJ2-1; D possibly uses TRBD1 or TRBD2 (5 bases each). The CDR3 spans 15 residues. The V gene's germline CDR1 is MRHNA and CDR2 SNTAGT. V shed 7 bases and J shed 4 bases, with 17 bases lying between them. CDR3 loop: CASTIPGQAYNEQFF. CDR3 sequence (DNA): TGTGCCAGCACCATTCCGGGGCAGGCTTACAATGAGCAGTTCTTC.

This clone was recorded at least ten times. The chain has TRBV6-1 and TRBJ1-2; 7 positions match TRBD1. Trimming at V came to 6 bases and at J to 5 bases, leaving 12 bases not matched to a gene. This CDR3 has 15 amino acids. CDR1 and CDR2 (germline): MNHNS, SASEGT. As DNA, the CDR3 is TGTGCCAGCAGCGAGACAGGGAAGCCCCCTTATGGCTACACCTTC. It yields the protein CASSETGKPPYGYTF.

The count of this clone is one. V gene TRBV27 combines with J gene TRBJ2-3; D is ambiguous. This CDR3 comprises 13 residues. Trimming pared 4 bases from V and 2 bases from J, leaving 7 bases between. In germline, CDR1 is MNHEY, CDR2 SMNVEV (reference sequence). CDR3 in amino acids: CASSSVPTDTQYF. In DNA form, the CDR3 reads TGTGCCAGCAGTTCCGTACCCACAGATACGCAGTATTTT.

The count of this clone is one. Here the CDR3 reads CASSPGTSGRAGMQETQYF. As DNA, the CDR3 is TGTGCCAGCAGTCCCGGGACTAGCGGGAGGGCGGGAATGCAAGAGACCCAGTACTTC. The gene calls are TRBV2 and TRBJ2-5; 16 positions match TRBD2. The length of the CDR3 is 19 residues. The germline CDR1 and CDR2 sequences are SNHLY and FYNNEI. V gave up 5 bases and J gave up 2 bases; unmatched junction bases: 11.

The chain recombines TRBV11-1 with TRBJ1-5; D is unresolved. The CDR3 runs 13 residues. The V and J ends lost 1 base and 5 bases respectively, with 6 bases between them. Germline V gene data show CDR1 as SGHAT and CDR2 as FQDESV (reference sequence). CDR3 residues: CASSLVEDQPQHF. DNA of the CDR3: TGTGCCAGCAGCTTAGTGGAGGATCAGCCCCAGCATTTT.

The genes are TRBV11-2 and TRBJ1-2; 12 nucleotides line up with TRBD1. V dropped 1 base and J dropped 10; count of bases not matched to a gene: 7. The germline gives CDR1 SGHAT, CDR2 FQNNGV. This CDR3 comprises 15 residues. This CDR3 reads CASSLGGQGAPNYTF. The CDR3 DNA follows: TGTGCCAGCAGCTTAGGGGGACAGGGGGCCCCTAACTACACCTTC.

The genes are TRBV6-1 and TRBJ1-5; 12 bases are a match to TRBD1. CDR3 length: 15 amino acids. J was trimmed by 7 bases and V by 8 bases; bases with no gene match: 9. The V gene's germline CDR1 is MNHNS and CDR2 SASEGT. In DNA form, the CDR3 reads TGTGCCAGCGGGTTGGGACAGGGGGCCGGGCAGCCCCAGCATTTT. This codes for CASGLGQGAGQPQHF.

The chain carries TRBV5-6 and TRBJ2-2; D remains ambiguous. Per germline, CDR1 SGHDT and CDR2 YYEEEE. The V and J ends lost 4 bases and 4 bases respectively, with 8 bases between them. The CDR3 spans 13 residues. The CDR3, as DNA: TGTGCCAGCAGCCGACGAGGCACCGGGGAGCTGTTTTTT. It yields the protein CASSRRGTGELFF.

This clone appeared a single time. The chain joins TRBV5-6 to TRBJ2-4; D is uncertain. Germline CDR1 and CDR2: SGHDT and YYEEEE. The CDR3 runs to 12 residues. V was pared by 0 bases and J by 7 bases, with 5 bases between. CDR3 DNA sequence: TGTGCCAGCAGCTTGGGGCTGAACATTCAGTACTTC. Translation gives CASSLGLNIQYF.

The V gene is TRBV2, the J gene TRBJ2-7; tentatively, D is TRBD1 or TRBD2 (5 bases each). The CDR3 totals 13 residues. The ends were cut back, 8 bases at V and 5 bases at J, with 16 bases in the middle. Germline V gene data show CDR1 as SNHLY and CDR2 as FYNNEI. The CDR3 coding sequence is TGTGCCAGCCTCCACCGGGGCAGCGACGAGCAGTACTTC. Protein: CASLHRGSDEQYF.

The gene calls are TRBV18 and TRBJ2-3; 12 bases match TRBD2. Germline CDR1 reads KGHSH; CDR2 reads LQKENI. The CDR3 consists of 16 residues. V shed 6 bases and J 6 bases; nucleotides not matched to a gene: 10. For the CDR3, the DNA is TGTGCCAGCTCCCCTGGACTAGCGGGACCCGGGGATACGCAGTATTTT. Translation gives CASSPGLAGPGDTQYF.

This chain connects TRBV5-1 to TRBJ2-7; TRBD2 might be the D (6 bases). The V gene's germline CDR1 is SGHRS and CDR2 YFSETQ. Between the trimmed V and J ends, which lost 3 bases and 7 bases, there was a span of 26 bases. CDR3 length equals 17 residues. CDR3 coding DNA: TGCGCCAGCAGCTCCTCACCGGGACTTACTATGGCGGGGGAGCAGTACTTC. Translating gives CASSSSPGLTMAGEQYF.

The gene calls are TRBV4-2 and TRBJ1-4, with TRBD1 as a possible D gene (5 bases). CDR1 LGHNA and CDR2 YNFKEQ come from the germline V gene. The CDR3 is made up of 18 amino acids. Trimming removed 3 bases at V and 2 bases at J, with 19 bases between. CDR3 nucleotides: TGTGCCAGCAGCCAGAAGGGACTCGGCGGGTTTACTAATGAAAAACTGTTTTTT. This translates into CASSQKGLGGFTNEKLFF.

The chain links TRBV11-2 to TRBJ2-7; the D gene is possibly TRBD2 (6 bases). The CDR3 spans 17 residues. Trimming shortened V by 0 bases and J by 6 bases, and 21 bases separated the two germline ends. The germline gives CDR1 SGHAT, CDR2 FQNNGV. Here the CDR3 reads CASSLERFQGGVGEQYF. The DNA for the CDR3 is TGTGCCAGCAGCTTAGAAAGGTTTCAGGGAGGTGTAGGCGAGCAGTACTTC.

V is TRBV4-2 and J is TRBJ2-3; the match to TRBD1 covers 10 bases. V trimming: 1 base; J trimming: 1 base; junction bases outside the gene matches: 2. The germline CDR1 and CDR2 sequences are LGHNA and YNFKEQ. This CDR3 is built from 16 residues. The CDR3 DNA reads as TGTGCCAGCAGCCAAGGGGACAGGGGCCGCACAGATACGCAGTATTTT. Residues: CASSQGDRGRTDTQYF.

The CDR3, as DNA: TGTGCCAGCAGCACGCGGCGGGACAGGGGGCGCCGTTATGGCTACACCTTC. Its translation is CASSTRRDRGRRYGYTF. The J gene is TRBJ1-2, the V gene TRBV5-6; 12 nucleotides align to TRBD1. The J segment lost 5 bases and the V segment lost 4 bases, leaving 12 bases of the junction unmatched. In germline, CDR1 is SGHDT, CDR2 YYEEEE. The CDR3 length is 17 residues.

V is TRBV4-1 and J is TRBJ2-7; D may be TRBD2 (6 bases). CDR3 length equals 15 residues. Trimming shortened V by 1 base and J by 2 bases, and 12 bases separated the two germline ends. CDR1 and CDR2 (germline): MGHRA, YSYEKL. The CDR3 DNA reads TGCGCCAGCAGCCAAGCTAGCGCCAGCCCCTACGAGCAGTACTTC. Amino acid sequence: CASSQASASPYEQYF.

The chain recombines TRBV7-6 with TRBJ1-3; unclear D gene. The V gene lost 1 base and the J gene lost 4 bases, with 8 bases spanning the gap. The length of the CDR3 is 14 residues. From germline, CDR1 is SGHVS and CDR2 FNYEAQ. Here the CDR3 DNA reads TGTGCCAGCAGCTTAGATTCTATAGGAAACACCATATATTTT. Its protein is CASSLDSIGNTIYF.

CDR3 region: CASSPTGGTDTQYF. The CDR3 DNA reads as TGTGCCAGCAGCCCAACAGGGGGCACAGATACGCAGTATTTT. The V call is TRBV5-6, the J call TRBJ2-3; 7 bases agree with TRBD1. V lost 4 bases to trimming and J lost 1 base; unmatched junction nucleotides: 3. Germline values: CDR1 SGHDT, CDR2 YYEEEE. The CDR3 has 14 residues. The full variable domain, completed using reference TRBV5-6 and TRBJ2-3, is DAGVTQSPTHLIKTRGQQVTLRCSPKSGHDTVSWYQQALGQGPQFIFQYYEEEERQRGNFPDRFSGHQFPNYSSELNVNALLLGDSALYLCASSPTGGTDTQYFGPGTRLTVL.

The chain has TRBV7-8 and TRBJ1-2; D is possibly TRBD1 (6 bases). The V end lost 1 base, the J end lost 4 bases, and 13 bases lay between the germline ends. The CDR3 has 15 amino acids. Per germline, CDR1 SGHVS and CDR2 FQNEAQ. The CDR3 DNA is TGTGCCAGCAGCTTAGAGTGGGGGGCTAGCTATGGCTACACCTTC. Translation gives CASSLEWGASYGYTF.